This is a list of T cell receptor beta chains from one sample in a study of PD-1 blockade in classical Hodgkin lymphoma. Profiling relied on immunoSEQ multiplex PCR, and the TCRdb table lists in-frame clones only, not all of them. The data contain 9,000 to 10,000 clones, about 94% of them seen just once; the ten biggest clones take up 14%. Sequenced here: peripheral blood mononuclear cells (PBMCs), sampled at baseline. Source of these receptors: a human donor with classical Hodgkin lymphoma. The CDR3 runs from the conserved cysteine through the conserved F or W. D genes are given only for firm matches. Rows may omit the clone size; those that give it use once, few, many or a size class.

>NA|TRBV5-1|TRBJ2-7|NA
CASSSRGEHCEQYF
TGCGCCAGCAGCTCCCGAGGGGAGCACTGCGAGCAGTACTTC
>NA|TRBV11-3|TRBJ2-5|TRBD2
CASSLVAGRVQETQYF
TGTGCCAGCAGCTTAGTAGCGGGTCGGGTCCAAGAGACCCAGTACTTC
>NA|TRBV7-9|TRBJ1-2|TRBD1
CASSSGGAGGYTF
TGTGCCAGCAGCTCAGGGGGCGCCGGTGGCTACACCTTC
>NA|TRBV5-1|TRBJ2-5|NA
CASSPLKGERETQYF
TGCGCCAGCAGCCCCCTGAAGGGCGAGCGGGAGACCCAGTACTTC
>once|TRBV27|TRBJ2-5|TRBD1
CASRWAGGKTQYF
TGTGCCAGCAGGTGGGCAGGGGGCAAGACCCAGTACTTC
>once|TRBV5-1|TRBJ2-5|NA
CASSSGQFGSTFQETQYF
TGCGCCAGCAGCTCTGGACAGTTCGGGTCAACCTTTCAAGAGACCCAGTACTTC
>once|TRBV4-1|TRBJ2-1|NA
CASSLRADNEQFF
TGCGCCAGCAGCCTTCGGGCCGACAATGAGCAGTTCTTC
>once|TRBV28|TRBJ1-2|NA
CASTLSAGPGYTF
TGTGCCAGCACCCTTTCAGCCGGGCCGGGCTACACCTTC
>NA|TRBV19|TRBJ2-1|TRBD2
CATALAYNEQFF
TGTGCCACAGCACTAGCGTACAATGAGCAGTTCTTC
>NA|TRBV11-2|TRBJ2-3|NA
CASSLAPSAQLDTQYF
TGTGCCAGCAGCTTAGCCCCTAGCGCGCAACTGGATACGCAGTATTTT
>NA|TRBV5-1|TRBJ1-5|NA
CASSLRSNQPQHF
TGCGCCAGCAGTCTCAGGAGCAATCAGCCCCAGCATTTT
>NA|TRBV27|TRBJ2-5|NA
CASRDPGGRGRETQYF
TGTGCCAGCAGGGACCCCGGCGGGCGAGGCCGGGAGACCCAGTACTTC
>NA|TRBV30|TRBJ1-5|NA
CAWSVWGNQPQHF
TGTGCCTGGAGTGTTTGGGGAAATCAGCCCCAGCATTTT
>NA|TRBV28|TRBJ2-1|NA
CASSPGGGDEQFF
TGTGCCAGCAGCCCCGGGGGCGGGGATGAGCAGTTCTTC
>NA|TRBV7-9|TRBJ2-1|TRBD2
CASSLRWTSGSSYNEQFF
TGTGCCAGCAGCTTAAGGTGGACTAGCGGGAGCTCCTACAATGAGCAGTTCTTC
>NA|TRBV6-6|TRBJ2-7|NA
CASSTGYEQYF
TGTGCCAGCAGTACCGGTTACGAGCAGTACTTC
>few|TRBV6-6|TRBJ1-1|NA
CASKIGGTEAFF
TGTGCCAGCAAGATAGGCGGAACTGAAGCTTTCTTT
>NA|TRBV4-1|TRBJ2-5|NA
CASSQGRVTQETQYF
TGCGCCAGCAGCCAAGGGAGAGTCACCCAAGAGACCCAGTACTTC
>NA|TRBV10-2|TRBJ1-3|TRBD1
CASSVLGQGIGNTIYF
TGCGCCAGCAGTGTTTTGGGACAGGGGATTGGAAACACCATATATTTT
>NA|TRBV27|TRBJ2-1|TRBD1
CASRPRGQPYSEQFF
TGTGCCAGCCGACCAAGGGGACAGCCTTACAGTGAGCAGTTCTTC
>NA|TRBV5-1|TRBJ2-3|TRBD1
CASSSGGAADTQYF
TGCGCCAGCAGTTCAGGGGGCGCGGCAGATACGCAGTATTTT
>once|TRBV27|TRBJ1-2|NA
CASSPGFNYGYTF
TGTGCCAGCAGTCCCGGTTTTAACTATGGCTACACCTTC
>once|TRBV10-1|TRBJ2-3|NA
CASSESGPDTQYF
TGCGCCAGCAGTGAGTCTGGACCCGATACGCAGTATTTT
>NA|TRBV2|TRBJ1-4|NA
CASSVDGTRLEKLFF
TGTGCCAGCAGTGTCGATGGGACACGGTTAGAAAAACTGTTTTTT
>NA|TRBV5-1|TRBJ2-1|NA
CASSVGDKGNEQFF
TGCGCCAGCAGCGTCGGGGACAAAGGGAATGAGCAGTTCTTC
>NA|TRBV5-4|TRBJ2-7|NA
CASSTRLGLRRYEQYF
TGTGCCAGCAGCACCAGGCTCGGGCTCCGGAGGTACGAGCAGTACTTC
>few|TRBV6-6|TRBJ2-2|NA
CASSLNSGNTGELFF
TGTGCCAGCAGTCTCAATAGCGGGAACACCGGGGAGCTGTTTTTT
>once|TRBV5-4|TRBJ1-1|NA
CASSLPRLNTEAFF
TGTGCCAGCAGCTTGCCAAGATTGAACACTGAAGCTTTCTTT
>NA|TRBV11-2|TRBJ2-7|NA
CASSLVYEQYF
TGTGCCAGCAGCTTGGTCTACGAGCAGTACTTC
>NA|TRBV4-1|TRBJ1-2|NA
CASSQGGGYGYTF
TGCGCCAGCAGCCAAGGGGGAGGCTATGGCTACACCTTC
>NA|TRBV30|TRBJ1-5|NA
CAWILLGYSNQPQHF
TGTGCCTGGATCCTATTGGGGTATAGCAATCAGCCCCAGCATTTT
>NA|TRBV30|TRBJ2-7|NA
CAWSAHLTGTTRYEQYF
TGTGCCTGGAGTGCCCACCTGACCGGGACAACCAGATACGAGCAGTACTTC
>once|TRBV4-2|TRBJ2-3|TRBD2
CASSPGLAGRGVDTQYF
TGTGCCAGCAGCCCGGGACTAGCGGGAAGAGGTGTAGATACGCAGTATTTT
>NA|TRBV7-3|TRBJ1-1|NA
CASSLTGFTEAFF
TGTGCCAGCAGCTTAACGGGGTTCACTGAAGCTTTCTTT
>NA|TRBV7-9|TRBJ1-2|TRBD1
CASSLAFRTGGGYTF
TGTGCCAGCAGCTTAGCCTTTCGGACAGGGGGTGGCTACACCTTC
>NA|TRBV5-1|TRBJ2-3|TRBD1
CASSLTGVGDTQYF
TGCGCCAGCAGCTTGACAGGGGTTGGCGATACGCAGTATTTT
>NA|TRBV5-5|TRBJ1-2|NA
CASSLASFHGYTF
TGTGCCAGCAGCTTAGCCTCCTTTCATGGCTACACCTTC
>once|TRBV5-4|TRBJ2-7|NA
CASSRGIVDDEQYF
TGTGCCAGCAGCAGAGGGATTGTAGACGACGAGCAGTACTTC
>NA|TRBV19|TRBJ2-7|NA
CASSIVSTSYEQYF
TGTGCCAGTAGTATTGTCTCCACCTCCTACGAGCAGTACTTC
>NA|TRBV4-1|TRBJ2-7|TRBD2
CASSPHSGSSYEQYF
TGCGCCAGCAGCCCGCATAGCGGGAGCTCCTACGAGCAGTACTTC
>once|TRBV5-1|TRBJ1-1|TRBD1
CASTPTGENTEAFF
TGCGCCAGCACCCCGACAGGGGAGAACACTGAAGCTTTCTTT
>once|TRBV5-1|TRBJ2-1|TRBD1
CASAVGDSSYNEQFF
TGCGCCAGCGCCGTCGGGGACAGCTCCTACAATGAGCAGTTCTTC
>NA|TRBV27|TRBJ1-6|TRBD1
CASSLILTGINSPLHF
TGTGCCAGCAGTTTAATACTGACAGGGATCAATTCACCCCTCCACTTT
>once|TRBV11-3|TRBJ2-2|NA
CASSPQPGELFF
TGTGCCAGCAGCCCCCAACCGGGGGAGCTGTTTTTT
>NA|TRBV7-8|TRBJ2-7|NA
CASSLAPSTGRPYEQYF
TGTGCCAGCAGCTTAGCGCCCTCGACTGGACGGCCCTACGAGCAGTACTTC
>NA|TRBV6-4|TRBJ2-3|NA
CASSDGGQTTDTQYF
TGTGCCAGCAGCGACGGGGGACAGACCACAGACACGCAGTATTTT
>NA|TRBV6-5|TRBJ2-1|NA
CASRAQEFYNEQFF
TGTGCCAGCAGGGCGCAGGAATTCTACAATGAGCAGTTCTTC
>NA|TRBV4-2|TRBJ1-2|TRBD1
CASRVPGQGDYGYTF
TGTGCCAGCAGGGTACCGGGACAGGGAGACTATGGCTACACCTTC
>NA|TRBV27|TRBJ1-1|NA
CASSFQQAGTEAFF
TGTGCCAGCAGTTTTCAACAGGCAGGTACTGAAGCTTTCTTT
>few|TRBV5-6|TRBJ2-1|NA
CASSFPGHNNEQFF
TGTGCCAGCAGCTTCCCGGGACATAACAATGAGCAGTTCTTC
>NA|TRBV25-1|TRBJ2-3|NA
CASSEYGNMPSWYTQYF
TGTGCCAGCAGTGAATATGGGAACATGCCAAGCTGGTATACGCAGTATTTT
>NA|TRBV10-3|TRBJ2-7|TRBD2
CAISDPPSGRADEQYF
TGTGCCATCAGTGACCCCCCTAGCGGGAGGGCCGACGAGCAGTACTTC
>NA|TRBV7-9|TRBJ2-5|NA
CASSLLAGRETQYF
TGTGCCAGCAGCTTATTGGCGGGGCGAGAGACCCAGTACTTC
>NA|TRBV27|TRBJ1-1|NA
CASSRERMNTEAFF
TGTGCCAGCAGTCGGGAGCGGATGAACACTGAAGCTTTCTTT